The clone carrying this T cell receptor beta chain was seen repeatedly, ten times or more. The record originates from a study of low-dose radiotherapy and immunotherapy resistance in tumors. Looking at the study overall: Both drugs were delivered intravenously to patients (nivolumab 240 mg every two weeks and ipilimumab 1 mg/kg every six weeks). For four cycles from cycle 1 day 1, patients took 300 mg oral aspirin daily.

PCR amplification of the TCRs was performed with Phusion for 20 PCR cycles, and it relied on a constant-region primer together with a V-primer adapter. One entry per CDR3 protein results from TCRdb running MiXCR on the reads. The data show tens of thousands of distinct CDR3 sequences, approximately 12% seen once. Deletions cut 3 bases from V and 3 bases from J, with 9 bases between. CDR3 length equals 12 residues. Germline lookup yields CDR1 DFQATT and CDR2 SNEGSKA (reference sequence). As for time point: before trial treatment. The specimen comprised PBMCs, sampled before treatment. This TCR was recovered from a female donor with ovarian cancer. The chain uses TRBV20-1 and TRBJ2-7, with a weak D call TRBD1 (6 bases). The CDR3 region is CSARDSFYEQYF. The DNA of the CDR3 is TGCAGTGCTAGGGACAGTTTCTACGAGCAGTACTTC.